This T cell receptor (beta chain) comes out of a study of early T cells in non-severe SARS-CoV-2 infection. Study information: From unsorted whole blood, bulk RNA was sequenced, and the chains remained unpaired.

In the library, individual cDNA molecules carried attached unique molecular identifiers. TCRdb re-called the 5' RACE reads through MiXCR, storing one row per CDR3 protein. The table records fewer than 35,000 distinct CDR3 sequences, roughly 4.4% of them present only once. As to this clonotype: The antigen remains undetermined.

Findings and limits, study-wide: VDJdb matching favored anti-spike CD8 responses, missing private and CD4 specificities.

The CDR3 runs 14 residues. CDR1 LGHDT and CDR2 YNNKEL come from the germline V gene (reference sequence). V was cut by 4 bases and J by 2 bases, with 10 bases left in between. The rearrangement links TRBV3-1 to TRBJ2-3; tentative D call: TRBD2 (5 bases). The sequence was obtained from an adult who was a healthcare worker with PCR-confirmed SARS-CoV-2 infection or an uninfected control (not recorded which). The sequencing input was whole blood. The CDR3 region has the DNA TGTGCCAGCAGCCCCGGGATGAACACAGATACGCAGTATTTT. The encoded protein is CASSPGMNTDTQYF.